Listed here are 15 T cell receptor beta chains from one sample, sequenced in a study of shared clonotypes between healthy human individuals (dated by TCRdb to about 2020). The library was obtained by the immunoSEQ multiplex PCR assay. TCRdb stores this immuneACCESS table with in-frame sequences only. Part of the clones is absent; in the studies checked, under half of the shortfall reflects unresolved V genes, and no reason is known for the rest. This sample holds over a million clones; about 98.5% were observed only once. The ten largest clones add up to 0.3% to 0.45% of the sample. The sequenced sample consisted of naive CD4+ T cells sorted from blood. Sample cell subset or site, as interpreted from the label and publication: CD45RA+ positively selected. The receptors come from a young man in good health.

V gene TRBV28 combines with J gene TRBJ2-4; D is unresolved. In germline, CDR1 is MDHEN, CDR2 SYDVKM. Trimming left V 7 bases short and J 1 base short, with 11 bases between. The CDR3 is 14 residues long. CDR3 DNA sequence: TGTGCCAGCACCCCTCCCTGGGCCAAAAACATTCAGTACTTC. Its protein is CASTPPWAKNIQYF.

V gene TRBV2 combines with J gene TRBJ2-7; 14 nucleotides align to TRBD2. J lost 6 bases, V lost 7 bases, and 8 bases had no gene match. The CDR3 runs to 15 residues. CDR1 and CDR2 (germline): SNHLY, FYNNEI. CDR3 protein: CASMRLAGGPVEQYF. The CDR3 bases are TGTGCCAGCATGAGACTAGCGGGAGGGCCGGTCGAGCAGTACTTC.

This sequence joins TRBV23-1 and TRBJ2-7, with TRBD2 identical over 12 bases. TRBV23-1 is reported as an ORF; its role is uncertain. CDR3 length: 15 residues. Trimming at V came to 7 bases and at J to 3 bases, leaving 7 bases not matched to a gene. CDR3 sequence (DNA): TGCGCCAGCACCCAGACTAGCGGGAGTATCTACGAGCAGTACTTC. Residues: CASTQTSGSIYEQYF.

V and J are TRBV13 and TRBJ2-1, with a tentative D call TRBD2 (6 bases). Germline-derived CDR1 and CDR2 are PRHDT and FYEKMQ (reference sequence). V gave up 5 bases and J gave up 3 bases, with 17 bases separating them. The CDR3 has 16 residues. The CDR3 is CASSPSRDSGYNEQFF. CDR3 in DNA: TGTGCCAGCAGCCCCTCCCGGGACTCAGGCTACAATGAGCAGTTCTTC.

The rearrangement joins TRBV5-1 to TRBJ2-3, with 8 bases identical to TRBD2. With 4 bases clipped from V and 3 bases from J, the junction kept 7 bases outside the gene matches. CDR1 SGHRS and CDR2 YFSETQ come from the germline V gene. The CDR3 has 15 amino acids. The CDR3 sequence: CASSTPLAATDTQYF. The CDR3 coding sequence is TGCGCCAGCAGCACCCCACTAGCGGCAACAGATACGCAGTATTTT.

The chain recombines TRBV15 with TRBJ1-5, with 8 bases identical to TRBD1. Germline V lookup: CDR1 LNHNV, CDR2 YYDKDF (reference sequence). V was clipped by 6 bases and J by 5 bases; unmatched bases: 9. The CDR3 sequence is 15 residues long. The CDR3, as DNA: TGTGCCACCAGAGGGTCCGTGGACAGGGATCAGCCCCAGCATTTT. This translates into CATRGSVDRDQPQHF.

As concerns this clone: This specimen includes other DNA sequences encoding the same CDR3. The rearrangement joins TRBV28 to TRBJ2-7; D ambiguous. The CDR3 runs to 12 residues. Germline CDR1 MDHEN, CDR2 SYDVKM. Trimming pared 6 bases from V and 2 bases from J, leaving 8 bases between. The CDR3 reads CASSQVPYEQYF. CDR3 nucleotides: TGTGCCAGCAGCCAGGTGCCCTACGAGCAGTACTTC.

This clone came up once. The CDR3, as DNA: TGTGCCTGCAAGGGACTAGCGGGAGTTGGGGCCTACAATGAGCAGTTCTTC. This sequence encodes CACKGLAGVGAYNEQFF. This sequence joins TRBV30 and TRBJ2-1, with 14 positions matching TRBD2. Germline CDR1 and CDR2: GTSNPN and SVGIG (reference sequence). Germline trimming cut 6 bases from V and 2 bases from J; bases unmatched to any gene: 9. The CDR3 sequence is 17 residues long.

This clone is a singleton in its sample. V is TRBV7-9 and J is TRBJ2-7, with D unresolved. Trimming cost V 5 bases and J 2 bases, with 13 bases left between them. The CDR3 is 14 residues long. CDR1 SEHNR and CDR2 FQNEAQ come from the germline V gene (reference sequence). The CDR3 coding sequence is TGTGCCAGCAGCAGTCTCGACTCTCCCTACGAGCAGTACTTC. Translated: CASSSLDSPYEQYF.

In its sample, this clone was seen once. The chain has TRBV7-2 and TRBJ2-7; possible D gene TRBD1, 6 bases. This CDR3 has 15 amino acids. V lost 4 bases, J lost 3 bases, and 16 bases lay in between. CDR1 is SGHTA and CDR2 is FQGNSA in the germline V gene. DNA of the CDR3: TGTGCCAGCAGCTACAGGGATGGCCAATACTACGAGCAGTACTTC. The encoded protein is CASSYRDGQYYEQYF.

The J gene is TRBJ2-3, the V gene TRBV6-5; D unclear. With 0 bases removed from V and 6 bases from J, the gap between germline ends came to 7 bases. Per germline, CDR1 MNHEY and CDR2 SVGAGI. The CDR3 has 13 residues. DNA of the CDR3: TGTGCCAGCAGTTACTCCCAGTCGGATACGCAGTATTTT. Protein product: CASSYSQSDTQYF.

The chain is built from TRBV7-8 and TRBJ1-5; D is undetermined. Per germline, CDR1 SGHVS and CDR2 FQNEAQ. The CDR3 has 13 amino acids. Deletions cut 1 base from V and 5 bases from J, with 6 bases between. The CDR3 nucleotides are TGTGCCAGCAGCTTAGTAGACTATCAGCCCCAGCATTTT. Its protein is CASSLVDYQPQHF.

Remarks on this clone: This sample includes further DNA sequences coding for the same CDR3. The rearrangement joins TRBV15 to TRBJ2-7; TRBD2 matches at 7 bases. V shed 6 bases and J 7 bases; nucleotides not matched to a gene: 15. CDR3 size: 15 residues. The germline V gene has CDR1 LNHNV and CDR2 YYDKDF (reference sequence). CDR3 nucleotide sequence: TGTGCCACCAGGTTCGATGGCGGGGGACCTCCGGAGCAGTACTTC. Protein: CATRFDGGGPPEQYF.

This clone was seen once. The rearrangement uses TRBV10-1 and TRBJ2-2; no clear D. Germline V gene lookup returns CDR1 WNHNN and CDR2 SYGVQD (reference sequence). This CDR3 is 14 amino acids long. V shed 2 bases and J shed 6 bases, with 10 bases lying between them. As DNA, the CDR3 is TGCGCCAGCAGTGAGCCGGACGGATCCGGGGAGCTGTTTTTT. Its translation is CASSEPDGSGELFF.

The chain is built from TRBV27 and TRBJ2-1; 12 bases align to TRBD1. The CDR3 has 15 amino acids. The V gene end was trimmed by 5 bases and the J gene end by 8 bases; junction bases not matched to a gene: 7. Looked up from germline, CDR1 is MNHEY and CDR2 is SMNVEV (reference sequence). CDR3 nucleotide sequence: TGTGCCAGCAGTCCTCCGGGACAGGGGGCCCATGAGCAGTTCTTC. This sequence encodes CASSPPGQGAHEQFF.